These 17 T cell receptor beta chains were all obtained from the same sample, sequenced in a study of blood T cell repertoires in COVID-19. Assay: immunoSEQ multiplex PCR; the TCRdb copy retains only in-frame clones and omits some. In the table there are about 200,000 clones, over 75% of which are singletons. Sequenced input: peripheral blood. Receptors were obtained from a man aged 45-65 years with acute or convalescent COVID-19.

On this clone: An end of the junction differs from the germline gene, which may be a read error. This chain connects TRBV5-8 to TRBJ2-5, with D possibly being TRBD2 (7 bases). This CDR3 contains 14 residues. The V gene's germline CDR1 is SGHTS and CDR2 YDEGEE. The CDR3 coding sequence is TGTGCCAGCGGCTTAGGGGGGGACCAAGAGACCCAGTACTTC. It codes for CASGLGGDQETQYF.

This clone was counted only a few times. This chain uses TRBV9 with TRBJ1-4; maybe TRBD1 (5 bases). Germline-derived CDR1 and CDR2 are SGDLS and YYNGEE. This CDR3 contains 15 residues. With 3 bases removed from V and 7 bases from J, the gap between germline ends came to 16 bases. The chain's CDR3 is CASSGQGRVAEKLFF. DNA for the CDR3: TGTGCCAGCAGCGGTCAGGGTCGGGTAGCTGAAAAACTGTTTTTT.

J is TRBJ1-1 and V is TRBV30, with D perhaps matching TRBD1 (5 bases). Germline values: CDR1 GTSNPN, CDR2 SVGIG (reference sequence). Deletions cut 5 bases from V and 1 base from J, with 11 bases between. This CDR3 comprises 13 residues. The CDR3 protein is CAWERQRNTEAFF. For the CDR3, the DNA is TGTGCCTGGGAGAGACAGAGGAACACTGAAGCTTTCTTT.

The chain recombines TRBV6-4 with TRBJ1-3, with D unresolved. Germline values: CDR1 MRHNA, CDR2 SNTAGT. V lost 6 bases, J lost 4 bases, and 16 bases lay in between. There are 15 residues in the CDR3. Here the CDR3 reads CASSAVIQKGNTIYF. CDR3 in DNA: TGTGCCAGCAGCGCCGTCATACAAAAGGGAAACACCATATATTTT.

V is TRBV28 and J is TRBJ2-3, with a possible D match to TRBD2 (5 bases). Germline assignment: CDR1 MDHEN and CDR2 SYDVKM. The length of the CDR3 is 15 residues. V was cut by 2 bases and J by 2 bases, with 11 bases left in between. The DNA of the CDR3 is TGTGCCAGCAGTTTAGAAGTGGGAGTCACAGATACGCAGTATTTT. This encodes CASSLEVGVTDTQYF. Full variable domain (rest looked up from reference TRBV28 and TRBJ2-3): DVKVTQSSRYLVKRTGEKVFLECVQDMDHENMFWYRQDPGLGLRLIYFSYDVKMKEKGDIPEGYSVSREKKERFSLILESASTNQTSMYLCASSLEVGVTDTQYFGPGTRLTVL.

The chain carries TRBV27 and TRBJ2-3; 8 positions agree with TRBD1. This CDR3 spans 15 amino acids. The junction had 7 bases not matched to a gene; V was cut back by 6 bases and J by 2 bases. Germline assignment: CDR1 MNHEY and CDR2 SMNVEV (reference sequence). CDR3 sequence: CASSARTGYTDTQYF. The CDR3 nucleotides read TGTGCCAGCAGCGCCCGGACAGGGTACACAGATACGCAGTATTTT.

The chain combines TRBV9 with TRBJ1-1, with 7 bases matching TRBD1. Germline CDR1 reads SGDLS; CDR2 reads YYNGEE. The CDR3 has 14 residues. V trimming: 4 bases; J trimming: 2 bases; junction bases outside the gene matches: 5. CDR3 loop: CASSPWDRNTEAFF. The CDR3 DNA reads TGTGCCAGCAGCCCCTGGGACAGAAACACTGAAGCTTTCTTT. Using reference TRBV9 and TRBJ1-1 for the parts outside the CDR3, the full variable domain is DSGVTQTPKHLITATGQRVTLRCSPRSGDLSVYWYQQSLDQGLQFLIQYYNGEERAKGNILERFSAQQFPDLHSELNLSSLELGDSALYFCASSPWDRNTEAFFGQGTRLTVV.

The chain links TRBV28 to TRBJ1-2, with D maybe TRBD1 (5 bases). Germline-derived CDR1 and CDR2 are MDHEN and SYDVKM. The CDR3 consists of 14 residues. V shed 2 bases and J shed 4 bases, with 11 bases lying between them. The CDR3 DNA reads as TGTGCCAGCAGTTTAAGGGGCCTCGGCTATGGCTACACCTTC. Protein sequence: CASSLRGLGYGYTF.

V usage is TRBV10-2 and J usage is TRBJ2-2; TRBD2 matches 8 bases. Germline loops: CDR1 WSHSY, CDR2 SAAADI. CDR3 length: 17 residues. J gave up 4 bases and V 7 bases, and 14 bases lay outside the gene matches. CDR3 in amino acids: CASMRVWGGRRTGELFF. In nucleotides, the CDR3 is TGCGCCAGCATGCGGGTGTGGGGCGGGAGGCGCACCGGGGAGCTGTTTTTT.

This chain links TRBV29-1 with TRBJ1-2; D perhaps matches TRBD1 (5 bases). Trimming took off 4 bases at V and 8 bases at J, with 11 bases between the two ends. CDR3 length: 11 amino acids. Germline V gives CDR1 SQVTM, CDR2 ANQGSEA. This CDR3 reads CSVGRGEGYTF. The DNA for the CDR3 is TGCAGCGTTGGGAGGGGAGAGGGCTACACCTTC.

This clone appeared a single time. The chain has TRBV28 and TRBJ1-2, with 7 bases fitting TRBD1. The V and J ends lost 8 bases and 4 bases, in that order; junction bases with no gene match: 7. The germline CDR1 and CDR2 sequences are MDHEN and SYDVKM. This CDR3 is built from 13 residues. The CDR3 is CASYHRGIYGYTF. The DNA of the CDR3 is TGTGCCAGCTACCACAGGGGAATCTATGGCTACACCTTC.

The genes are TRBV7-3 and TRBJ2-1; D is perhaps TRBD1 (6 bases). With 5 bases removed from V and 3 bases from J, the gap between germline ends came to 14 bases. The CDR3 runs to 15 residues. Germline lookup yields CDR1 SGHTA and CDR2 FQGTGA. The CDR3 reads CASSPTGTHYNEQFF. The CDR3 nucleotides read TGTGCCAGCAGCCCGACCGGGACACACTACAATGAGCAGTTCTTC.

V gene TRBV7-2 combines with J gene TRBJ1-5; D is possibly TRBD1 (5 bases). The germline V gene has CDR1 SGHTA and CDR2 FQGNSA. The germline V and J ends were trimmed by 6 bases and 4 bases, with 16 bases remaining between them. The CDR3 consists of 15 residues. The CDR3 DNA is TGTGCCAGCAGACTGGGCGGGGGGTTGAATCAGCCCCAGCATTTT. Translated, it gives CASRLGGGLNQPQHF. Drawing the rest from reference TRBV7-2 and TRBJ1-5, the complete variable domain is GAGVSQSPSNKVTEKGKDVELRCDPISGHTALYWYRQSLGQGLEFLIYFQGNSAPDKSGLPSDRFSAERTGGSVSTLTIQRTQQEDSAVYLCASRLGGGLNQPQHFGDGTRLSIL.

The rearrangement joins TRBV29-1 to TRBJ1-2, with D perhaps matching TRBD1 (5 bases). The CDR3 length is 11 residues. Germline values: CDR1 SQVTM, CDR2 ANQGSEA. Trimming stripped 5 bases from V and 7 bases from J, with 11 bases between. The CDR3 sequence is CSVRGFPGYTF. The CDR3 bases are TGCAGCGTTCGGGGGTTCCCTGGCTACACCTTC.

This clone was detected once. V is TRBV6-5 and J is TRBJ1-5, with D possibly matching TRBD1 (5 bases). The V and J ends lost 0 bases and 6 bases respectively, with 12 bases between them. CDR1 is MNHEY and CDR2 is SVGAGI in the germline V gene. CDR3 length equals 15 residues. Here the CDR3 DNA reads TGTGCCAGCAGTTACTCGGGGCAGGCCGGTCAGCCCCAGCATTTT. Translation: CASSYSGQAGQPQHF.

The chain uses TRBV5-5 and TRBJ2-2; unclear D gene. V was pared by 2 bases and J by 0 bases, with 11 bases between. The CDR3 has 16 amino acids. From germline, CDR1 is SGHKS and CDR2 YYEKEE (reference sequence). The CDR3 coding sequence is TGTGCCAGCAGCTTAATGGAGCCAGCGAACACCGGGGAGCTGTTTTTT. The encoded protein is CASSLMEPANTGELFF.

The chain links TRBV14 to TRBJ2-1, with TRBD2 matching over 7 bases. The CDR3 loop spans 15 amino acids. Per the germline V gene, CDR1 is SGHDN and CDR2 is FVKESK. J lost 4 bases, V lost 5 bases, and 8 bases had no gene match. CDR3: CASSTQSGTYNEQFF. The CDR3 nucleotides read TGTGCCAGCAGCACCCAAAGCGGGACTTACAATGAGCAGTTCTTC.